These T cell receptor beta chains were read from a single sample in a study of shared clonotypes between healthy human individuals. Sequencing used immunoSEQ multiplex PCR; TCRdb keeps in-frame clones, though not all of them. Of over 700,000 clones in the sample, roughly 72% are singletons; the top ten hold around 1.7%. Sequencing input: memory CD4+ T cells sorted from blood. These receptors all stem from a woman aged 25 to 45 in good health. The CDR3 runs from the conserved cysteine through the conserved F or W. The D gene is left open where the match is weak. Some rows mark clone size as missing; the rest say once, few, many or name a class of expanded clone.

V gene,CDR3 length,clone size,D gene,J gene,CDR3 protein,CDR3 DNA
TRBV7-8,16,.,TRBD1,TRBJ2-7,CASTTAGTAFPYEQYF,TGTGCCAGCACCACTGCCGGGACAGCCTTTCCCTACGAGCAGTACTTC
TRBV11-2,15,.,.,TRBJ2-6,CASSSTSSGANVLTF,TGTGCCAGCAGCTCGACTAGCTCTGGGGCCAACGTCCTGACTTTC
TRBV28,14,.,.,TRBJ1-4,CASSFGPSNEKLFF,TGTGCCAGCAGTTTCGGACCTTCTAATGAAAAACTGTTTTTT
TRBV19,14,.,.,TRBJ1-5,CASKAEYSNQPQHF,TGTGCCAGTAAGGCGGAATATAGCAATCAGCCCCAGCATTTT
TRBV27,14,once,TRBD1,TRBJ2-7,CASSPRGNLYEQYF,TGTGCCAGCAGTCCCAGGGGGAACCTCTACGAGCAGTACTTC
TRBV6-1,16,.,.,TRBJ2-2,CASSERRLGGTGELFF,TGTGCCAGCAGTGAAAGGAGACTGGGGGGCACCGGGGAGCTGTTTTTT
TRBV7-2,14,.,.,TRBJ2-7,CAISSYLGSYEQYF,TGTGCCATTTCTAGCTATTTGGGCTCCTACGAGCAGTACTTC
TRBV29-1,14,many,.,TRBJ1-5,CSVATAGGGQPQHF,TGCAGCGTTGCAACTGCCGGGGGCGGCCAGCCCCAGCATTTT
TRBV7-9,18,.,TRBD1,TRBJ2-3,CASSLKVLGTGRADTQYF,TGTGCCAGCAGCTTAAAGGTGCTGGGGACAGGGAGGGCAGATACGCAGTATTTT
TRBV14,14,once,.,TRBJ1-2,CASSQQNPRDGYTF,TGTGCCAGCAGCCAACAAAACCCCCGGGACGGCTACACCTTC
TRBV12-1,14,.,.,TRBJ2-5,CASWVGRPPETQYF,TGTGCCAGTTGGGTGGGGAGACCCCCAGAGACCCAGTACTTC
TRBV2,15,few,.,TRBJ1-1,CASSFLGTSNTEAFF,TGTGCCAGCAGCTTCCTTGGGACATCGAACACTGAAGCTTTCTTT
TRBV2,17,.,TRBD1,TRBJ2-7,CASSAGQGDPNTYEQYF,TGTGCCAGCAGTGCGGGACAGGGGGATCCTAACACCTACGAGCAGTACTTC
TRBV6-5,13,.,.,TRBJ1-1,CASVRNMNTEAFF,TGTGCCAGCGTAAGGAACATGAACACTGAAGCTTTCTTT
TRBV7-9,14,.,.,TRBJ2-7,CASSLRGMSGEQYF,TGTGCCAGCAGCTTACGGGGTATGTCGGGCGAGCAGTACTTC
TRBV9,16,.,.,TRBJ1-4,CASSLGVGSLNEKLFF,TGTGCCAGCAGCCTCGGAGTGGGGAGTCTTAATGAAAAACTGTTTTTT